This TCR beta chain was captured by sequencing in a study of blood T cells in healthy people across ages. Next came a second PCR, run for 7 to 11 cycles, which used a sample-barcoded 5' primer along with a J-beta primer mix. TCRdb reanalysed the 5' RACE reads using MiXCR and keeps one entry per CDR3 protein. This table holds approximately 2,000,000 distinct CDR3 sequences, approximately 40% found once. Germline V gives CDR1 SGHTA, CDR2 FQGNSA. V dropped 1 base and J dropped 6; count of bases not matched to a gene: 13. The CDR3 has 17 residues. The sequencing sample was made of blood. The V gene is TRBV7-2, the J gene TRBJ1-1; TRBD1 matches 8 bases. The TCR was taken from a human donor in good health. CDR3 sequence reads: CASSLDGAGGAFSEAFF. The CDR3 DNA reads as TGTGCCAGCAGCTTAGATGGGGCAGGGGGCGCTTTCTCTGAAGCTTTCTTT.